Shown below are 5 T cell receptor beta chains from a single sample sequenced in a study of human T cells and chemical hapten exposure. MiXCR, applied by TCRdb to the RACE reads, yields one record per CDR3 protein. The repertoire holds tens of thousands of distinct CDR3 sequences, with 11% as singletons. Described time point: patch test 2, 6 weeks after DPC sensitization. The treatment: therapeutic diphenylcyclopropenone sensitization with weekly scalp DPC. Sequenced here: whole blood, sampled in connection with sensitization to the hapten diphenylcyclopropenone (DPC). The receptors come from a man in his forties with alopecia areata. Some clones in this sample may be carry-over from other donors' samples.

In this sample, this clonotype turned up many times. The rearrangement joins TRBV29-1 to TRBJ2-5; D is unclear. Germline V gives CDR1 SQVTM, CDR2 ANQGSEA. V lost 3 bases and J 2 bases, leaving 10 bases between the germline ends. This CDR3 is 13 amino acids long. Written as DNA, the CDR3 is TGCAGCGTTGAGGTCGGAGTACAAGAGACCCAGTACTTC. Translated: CSVEVGVQETQYF.

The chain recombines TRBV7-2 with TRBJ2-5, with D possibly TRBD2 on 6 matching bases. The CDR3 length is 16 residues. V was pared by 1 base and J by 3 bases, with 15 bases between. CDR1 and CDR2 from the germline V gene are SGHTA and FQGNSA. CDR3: CASSLGDRLEEETQYF. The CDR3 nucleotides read TGTGCCAGCAGCTTAGGAGACAGACTAGAGGAAGAGACCCAGTACTTC.

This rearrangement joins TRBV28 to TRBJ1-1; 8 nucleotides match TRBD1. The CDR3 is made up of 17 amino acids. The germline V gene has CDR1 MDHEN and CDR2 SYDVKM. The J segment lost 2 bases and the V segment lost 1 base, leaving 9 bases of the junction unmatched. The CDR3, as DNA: TGTGCCAGCAGTTTATTTTGGGACAGGCGCTCAAACACTGAAGCTTTCTTT. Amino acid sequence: CASSLFWDRRSNTEAFF.

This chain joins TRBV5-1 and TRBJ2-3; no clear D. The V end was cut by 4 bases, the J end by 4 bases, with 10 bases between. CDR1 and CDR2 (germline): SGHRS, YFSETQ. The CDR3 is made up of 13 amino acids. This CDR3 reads CASSRPSPDTQYF. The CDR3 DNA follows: TGCGCCAGCAGCCGGCCGAGCCCAGATACGCAGTATTTT.

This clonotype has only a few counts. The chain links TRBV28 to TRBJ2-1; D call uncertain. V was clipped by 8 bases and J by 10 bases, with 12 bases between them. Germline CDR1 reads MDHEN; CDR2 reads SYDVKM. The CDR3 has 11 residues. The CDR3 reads CASAPAREQFF. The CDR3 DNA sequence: TGTGCCAGCGCCCCCGCTCGAGAGCAGTTCTTC.